The 8 T cell receptor beta chains in this list originate from one sample, sequenced in a study of CD8+ T cells in alopecia areata. Extracted RNA was reverse transcribed into cDNA, the sequencing template. Assay used: immunoSEQ multiplex PCR; TCRdb lists only in-frame clones, some missing. The sample lists about 120,000 clones; 58% were seen once. This sample's treatment: oral pan-JAK inhibitor, 5-10 mg twice daily. This sample comprised CD8+ T cells sorted from blood, obtained at week 4, from a patient treated with tofacitinib. The source is a human donor with alopecia areata.

The CDR3 reads CAWSDEDRGFRYIQYF. The CDR3 nucleotides read TGTGCCTGGAGTGATGAGGACAGGGGGTTTAGGTACATTCAGTACTTC. The chain is built from TRBV30 and TRBJ2-4; 10 bases are a match to TRBD1. V was clipped by 1 base and J by 8 bases; unmatched bases: 11. Germline V CDR1 and CDR2: GTSNPN, SVGIG (reference sequence). CDR3 length: 16 amino acids.

The gene calls are TRBV30 and TRBJ2-4, with D unresolved. Germline CDR1 GTSNPN, CDR2 SVGIG (reference sequence). Deletions cut 3 bases from V and 0 bases from J, with 15 bases between. CDR3 length equals 16 residues. The CDR3 DNA follows: TGTGCCTGGAGCAAAGGTGGCCCCGCAGCCAAAAACATTCAGTACTTC. As protein: CAWSKGGPAAKNIQYF.

There are a few counts of this clone. The gene calls are TRBV10-3 and TRBJ2-5, with TRBD1 identical over 7 bases. Germline trimming cut 2 bases from V and 2 bases from J; bases unmatched to any gene: 5. Germline-derived CDR1 and CDR2 are ENHRY and SYGVKD. The CDR3 length is 15 residues. The CDR3 DNA follows: TGTGCCATCAGTGAGCCCGGGACAGCGCAAGAGACCCAGTACTTC. Translation gives CAISEPGTAQETQYF.

The chain carries TRBV29-1 and TRBJ2-7; D may be TRBD1 (6 bases). The CDR3 covers 15 residues. V was shortened by 5 bases and J by 4 bases, with 21 bases between the two germline ends. Per germline, CDR1 SQVTM and CDR2 ANQGSEA. In DNA, the CDR3 is TGCAGCGTTCCAGGCCAACAGGGATTCGGGTACGAGCAGTACTTC. It codes for CSVPGQQGFGYEQYF.

This chain uses TRBV11-2 with TRBJ2-7; 8 positions agree with TRBD1. This CDR3 spans 17 amino acids. J gave up 1 base and V 6 bases, and 14 bases lay outside the gene matches. Germline V gene lookup returns CDR1 SGHAT and CDR2 FQNNGV. The CDR3 spells CASSPETRGLWSYEQYF. DNA of the CDR3: TGTGCCAGCAGTCCTGAAACCAGGGGGCTATGGTCCTACGAGCAGTACTTC.

The chain combines TRBV13 with TRBJ1-2; D not certain. The germline V gene encodes CDR1 PRHDT and CDR2 FYEKMQ (reference sequence). The V end was cut by 3 bases, the J end by 4 bases, with 12 bases between. The CDR3 contains 14 residues. Written as DNA, the CDR3 is TGTGCCAGCAGCTTCCGGGAACTTATCTATGGCTACACCTTC. Its protein product is CASSFRELIYGYTF.

The rearrangement links TRBV30 to TRBJ2-7, with 12 bases aligning to TRBD1. The V segment lost 3 bases and the J segment 4 bases; nucleotides outside the gene matches: 7. Germline CDR1 GTSNPN, CDR2 SVGIG (reference sequence). The CDR3 runs to 15 residues. CDR3 sequence (DNA): TGTGCCTGGAGCCCTCGGGACAGGGGGCCGTACGAGCAGTACTTC. Translating gives CAWSPRDRGPYEQYF.

This chain links TRBV19 with TRBJ1-5; D is ambiguous. CDR1 and CDR2 from the germline V gene are LNHDA and SQIVND (reference sequence). With 3 bases removed from V and 2 bases from J, the gap between germline ends came to 8 bases. The length of the CDR3 is 14 residues. DNA for the CDR3: TGTGCCAGTAGTATTGGTATACGCAATCAGCCCCAGCATTTT. Its protein product is CASSIGIRNQPQHF.